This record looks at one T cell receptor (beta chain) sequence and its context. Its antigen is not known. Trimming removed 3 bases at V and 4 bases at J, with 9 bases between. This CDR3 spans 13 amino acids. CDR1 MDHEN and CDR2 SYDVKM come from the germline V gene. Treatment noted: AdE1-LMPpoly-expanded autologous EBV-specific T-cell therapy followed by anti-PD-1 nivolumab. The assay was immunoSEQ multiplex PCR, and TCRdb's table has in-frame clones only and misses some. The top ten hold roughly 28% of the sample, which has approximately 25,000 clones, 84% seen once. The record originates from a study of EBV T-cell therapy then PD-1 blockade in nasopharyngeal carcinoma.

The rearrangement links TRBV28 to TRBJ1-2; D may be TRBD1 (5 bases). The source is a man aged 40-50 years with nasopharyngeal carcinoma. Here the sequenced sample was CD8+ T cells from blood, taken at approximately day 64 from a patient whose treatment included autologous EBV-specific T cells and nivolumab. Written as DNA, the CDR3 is TGTGCCAGCAGTTTTGGGGCTGCCTATGGCTACACCTTC. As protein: CASSFGAAYGYTF.